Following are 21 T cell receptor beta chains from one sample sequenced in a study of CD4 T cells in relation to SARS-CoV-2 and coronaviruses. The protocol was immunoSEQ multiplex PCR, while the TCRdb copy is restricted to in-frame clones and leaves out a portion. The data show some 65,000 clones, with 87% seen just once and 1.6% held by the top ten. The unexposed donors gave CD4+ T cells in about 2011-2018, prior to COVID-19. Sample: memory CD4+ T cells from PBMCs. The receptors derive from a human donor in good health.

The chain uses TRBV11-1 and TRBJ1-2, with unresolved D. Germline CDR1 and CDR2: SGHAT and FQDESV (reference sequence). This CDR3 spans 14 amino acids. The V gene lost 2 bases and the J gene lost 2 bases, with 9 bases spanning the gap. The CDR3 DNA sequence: TGTGCCAGCAGCTTACAGATGGGGAACTATGGCTACACCTTC. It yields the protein CASSLQMGNYGYTF.

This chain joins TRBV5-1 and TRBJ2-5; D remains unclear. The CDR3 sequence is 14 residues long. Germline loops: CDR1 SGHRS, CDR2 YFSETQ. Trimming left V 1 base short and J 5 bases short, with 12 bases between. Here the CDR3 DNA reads TGCGCCAGCAGCTTGAGTAGGGCCCAGGAGACCCAGTACTTC. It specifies CASSLSRAQETQYF.

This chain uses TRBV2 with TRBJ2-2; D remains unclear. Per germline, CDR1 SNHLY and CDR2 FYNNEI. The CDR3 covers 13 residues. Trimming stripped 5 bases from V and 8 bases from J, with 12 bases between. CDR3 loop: CASSPDAGGELFF. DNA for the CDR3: TGTGCCAGCAGTCCGGACGCCGGGGGGGAGCTGTTTTTT.

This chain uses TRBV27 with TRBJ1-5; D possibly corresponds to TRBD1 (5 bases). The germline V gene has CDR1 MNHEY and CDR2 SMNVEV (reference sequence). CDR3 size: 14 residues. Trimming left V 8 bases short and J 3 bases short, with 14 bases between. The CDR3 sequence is CASSPAGHNQPQHF. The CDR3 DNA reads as TGTGCCAGCTCCCCGGCAGGGCACAATCAGCCCCAGCATTTT.

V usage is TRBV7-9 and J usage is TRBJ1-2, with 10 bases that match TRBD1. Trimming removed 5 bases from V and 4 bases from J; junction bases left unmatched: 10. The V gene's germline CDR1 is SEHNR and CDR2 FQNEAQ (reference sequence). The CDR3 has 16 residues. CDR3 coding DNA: TGTGCCAGCAGCGTAACCCGGGACAGGGGAATCTATGGCTACACCTTC. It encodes CASSVTRDRGIYGYTF.

The CDR3 loop reads CASSLDGTRSGEQFF. CDR3 nucleotide sequence: TGTGCCAGCAGCTTAGACGGGACGAGGTCCGGGGAGCAGTTCTTC. The V call is TRBV11-2, the J call TRBJ2-1; D tentatively fits TRBD1 or TRBD2 (5 bases each). CDR3 length: 15 amino acids. Trimming pared 0 bases from V and 10 bases from J, leaving 16 bases between. The germline V gene encodes CDR1 SGHAT and CDR2 FQNNGV.

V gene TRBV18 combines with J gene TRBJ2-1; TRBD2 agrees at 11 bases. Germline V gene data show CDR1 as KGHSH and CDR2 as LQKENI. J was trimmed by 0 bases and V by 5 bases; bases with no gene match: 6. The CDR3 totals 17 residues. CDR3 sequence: CASSFGLAGSSYNEQFF. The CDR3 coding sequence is TGTGCCAGCTCATTTGGACTAGCGGGCAGCTCCTACAATGAGCAGTTCTTC.

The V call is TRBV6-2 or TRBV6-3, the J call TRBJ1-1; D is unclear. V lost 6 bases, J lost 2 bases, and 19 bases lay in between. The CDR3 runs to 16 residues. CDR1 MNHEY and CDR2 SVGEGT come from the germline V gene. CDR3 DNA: TGTGCCAGCAGCCACCCCCTGGCCAGGCTAAACACTGAAGCTTTCTTT. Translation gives CASSHPLARLNTEAFF.

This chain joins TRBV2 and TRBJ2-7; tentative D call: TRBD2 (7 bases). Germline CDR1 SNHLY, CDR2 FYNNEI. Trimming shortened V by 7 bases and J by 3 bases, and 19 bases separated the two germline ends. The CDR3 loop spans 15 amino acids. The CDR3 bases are TGTGCCAGCAAACCGAGTGCGGGGGCCGGCTACGAGCAGTACTTC. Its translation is CASKPSAGAGYEQYF.

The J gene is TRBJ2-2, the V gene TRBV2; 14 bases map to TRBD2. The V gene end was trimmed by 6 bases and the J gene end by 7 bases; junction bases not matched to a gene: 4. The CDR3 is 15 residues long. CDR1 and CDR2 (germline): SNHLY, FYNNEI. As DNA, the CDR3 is TGTGCCAGCAGCCTGGGACTAGCGGGAGACGGGGAGCTGTTTTTT. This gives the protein CASSLGLAGDGELFF. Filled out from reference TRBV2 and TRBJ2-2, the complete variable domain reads EPEVTQTPSHQVTQMGQEVILRCVPISNHLYFYWYRQILGQKVEFLVSFYNNEISEKSEIFDDQFSVERPDGSNFTLKIRSTKLEDSAMYFCASSLGLAGDGELFFGEGSRLTVL.

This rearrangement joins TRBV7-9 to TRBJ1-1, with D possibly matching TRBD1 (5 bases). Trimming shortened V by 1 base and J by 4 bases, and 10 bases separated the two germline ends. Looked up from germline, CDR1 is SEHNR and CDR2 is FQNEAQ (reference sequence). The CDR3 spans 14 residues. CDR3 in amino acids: CASSLVGGGTEAFF. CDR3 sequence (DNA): TGTGCCAGCAGCTTAGTTGGGGGGGGCACTGAAGCTTTCTTT.

The CDR3 DNA sequence: TGTGCCAGTAGTAACCTTCGGGGGGCAGATACGCAGTATTTT. Protein product: CASSNLRGADTQYF. The J gene is TRBJ2-3, the V gene TRBV19; TRBD2 matches at 7 bases. Germline CDR1 reads LNHDA; CDR2 reads SQIVND (reference sequence). This CDR3 has 14 amino acids. With 4 bases clipped from V and 4 bases from J, the junction kept 5 bases outside the gene matches.

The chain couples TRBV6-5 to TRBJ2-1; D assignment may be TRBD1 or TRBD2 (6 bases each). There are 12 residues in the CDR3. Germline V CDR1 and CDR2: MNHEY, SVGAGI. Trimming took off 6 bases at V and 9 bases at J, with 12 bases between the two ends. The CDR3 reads CASRGGSFEQFF. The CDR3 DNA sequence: TGTGCCAGCAGGGGGGGCTCATTTGAGCAGTTCTTC.

CDR3 region: CASSQAVPGRHEQYF. The CDR3 nucleotides read TGTGCCAGCAGCCAAGCGGTCCCCGGGCGCCACGAGCAGTACTTC. The J gene is TRBJ2-7, the V gene TRBV3-1 (or the pseudogene TRBV3-2), with D unresolved. This CDR3 has 15 amino acids. The V and J ends lost 1 base and 5 bases respectively, with 15 bases between them. Looked up from germline, CDR1 is LGHDT and CDR2 is YNNKEL (reference sequence).

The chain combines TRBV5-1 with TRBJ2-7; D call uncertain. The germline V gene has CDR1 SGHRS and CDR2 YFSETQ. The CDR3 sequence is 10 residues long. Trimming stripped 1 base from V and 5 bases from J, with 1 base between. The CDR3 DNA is TGCGCCAGCAGCTTGAACGAGCAGTACTTC. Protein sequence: CASSLNEQYF. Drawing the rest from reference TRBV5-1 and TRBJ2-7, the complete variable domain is KAGVTQTPRYLIKTRGQQVTLSCSPISGHRSVSWYQQTPGQGLQFLFEYFSETQRNKGNFPGRFSGRQFSNSRSEMNVSTLELGDSALYLCASSLNEQYFGPGTRLTVT.

The CDR3: CASSLDQETQYF. CDR3 bases: TGTGCCAGCAGCTTGGACCAAGAGACCCAGTACTTC. The chain has TRBV5-4 and TRBJ2-5; D is undetermined. CDR3 size: 12 residues. The germline V gene has CDR1 SGHNT and CDR2 YYREEE (reference sequence). Between the trimmed V and J ends, which lost 0 bases and 0 bases, there was a span of 0 bases.

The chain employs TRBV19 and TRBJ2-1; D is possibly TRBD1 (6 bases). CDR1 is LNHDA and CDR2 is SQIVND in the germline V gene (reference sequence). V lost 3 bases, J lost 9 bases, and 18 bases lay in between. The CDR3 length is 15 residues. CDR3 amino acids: CASSMAPGQGFEQFF. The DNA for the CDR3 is TGTGCCAGTAGTATGGCCCCCGGGCAGGGGTTTGAGCAGTTCTTC.

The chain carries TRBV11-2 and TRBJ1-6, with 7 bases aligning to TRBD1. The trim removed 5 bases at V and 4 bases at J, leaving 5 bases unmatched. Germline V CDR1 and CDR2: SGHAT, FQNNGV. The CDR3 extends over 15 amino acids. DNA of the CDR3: TGTGCCAGCAGCCTGGGGACAGCGTATAATTCACCCCTCCACTTT. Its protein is CASSLGTAYNSPLHF.

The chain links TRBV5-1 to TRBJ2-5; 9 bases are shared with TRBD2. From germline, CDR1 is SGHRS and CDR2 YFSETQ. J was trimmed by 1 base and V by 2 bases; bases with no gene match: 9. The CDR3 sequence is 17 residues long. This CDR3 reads CASSLRASGATQETQYF. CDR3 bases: TGCGCCAGCAGCTTAAGGGCTAGCGGGGCCACCCAAGAGACCCAGTACTTC.

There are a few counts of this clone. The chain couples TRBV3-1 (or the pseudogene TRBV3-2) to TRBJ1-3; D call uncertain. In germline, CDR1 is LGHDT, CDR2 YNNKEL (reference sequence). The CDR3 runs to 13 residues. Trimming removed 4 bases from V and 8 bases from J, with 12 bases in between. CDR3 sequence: CASSRISSHTIYF. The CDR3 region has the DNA TGTGCCAGCAGCCGTATCTCGTCACACACCATATATTTT.

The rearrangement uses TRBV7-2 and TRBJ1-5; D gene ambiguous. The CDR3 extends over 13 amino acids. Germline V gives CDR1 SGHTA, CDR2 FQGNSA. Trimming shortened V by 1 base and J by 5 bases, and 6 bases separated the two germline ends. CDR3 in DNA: TGTGCCAGCAGCTTAGTTGATGATCAGCCCCAGCATTTT. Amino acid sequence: CASSLVDDQPQHF.